This T cell receptor beta chain emerged from a study of T cells in Graves' hyperthyroidism and ophthalmopathy. The study's findings and limits: Ophthalmopathy was model-predicted a median approximately six months pre-onset. Blood samples included most of the expanded thyroid clonotypes exceeding 0.001.

CDR3 length: 14 amino acids. The V gene lost 3 bases and the J gene lost 5 bases, with 13 bases spanning the gap. Germline lookup yields CDR1 KGHSH and CDR2 LQKENI. This clonotype was counted at least ten times. The target antigen is unknown. What was amplified from RNA transcripts were TCR beta CDR3 regions. The study used the HTBI primer set for a first-round RT-PCR of the TCR CDR3. TCRdb reprocessed the multiplex PCR reads via MiXCR and lists one record per CDR3 protein. The data hold around 250,000 distinct CDR3 sequences, with 16% observed a single time. The rearrangement uses TRBV18 and TRBJ1-1; D might be TRBD1 (6 bases). The clonotype comes from a woman younger than 35 with Graves' ophthalmopathy. The source material was blood. The CDR3 sequence is CASSPKDRGTEAFF. The CDR3 DNA reads as TGTGCCAGCTCACCGAAGGACAGAGGTACTGAAGCTTTCTTT.